Detailed here is one T cell receptor beta chain. No antigen is known for it. The sample comes from a study of cytomegalovirus exposure and HLA in healthy donors. This CDR3 is 13 amino acids long. The germline V gene encodes CDR1 SGHRS and CDR2 YFSETQ. V was clipped by 4 bases and J by 7 bases, with 12 bases between them. Researchers ran the PCR with 60 Vbeta and 13 Jbeta primers. The assay was immunoSEQ multiplex PCR, and TCRdb's table has in-frame clones only and misses some. Found here are 200,000 to 300,000 clones, about three quarters of them singletons; the top ten hold approximately 0.49%. Study-level results: Reported results showed that the classifier diagnosed cytomegalovirus status with high specificity and sensitivity. Follow-up analysis seemed to connect common viral pathogens with several of the most significant clusters identified. Segments of the TCR beta V type were, in most cases, productive about 87% or about 30% of the time in an earlier analysis. A list of 150 or so TCR beta chains associated with cytomegalovirus was given.

This chain uses TRBV5-1 with TRBJ2-1, with a weak D call TRBD1 (7 bases). This sequence originates from a boy under 18 in good health and CMV-seronegative. Sequencing was done on a sample of PBMCs. CDR3 in amino acids: CASSGGGSNEQFF. CDR3 nucleotides: TGCGCCAGCAGCGGAGGGGGCTCAAATGAGCAGTTCTTC.